These 18 T cell receptor beta chains came from one sample sequenced in a study of T cells in Graves' hyperthyroidism and ophthalmopathy. The source material, RNA transcripts, was used to amplify TCR beta CDR3 regions. TCR CDR3 underwent first-round RT-PCR with the HTBI primer set. TCRdb redid the calling of the multiplex PCR reads with MiXCR, one entry per CDR3 protein. The data show about 690,000 distinct CDR3 sequences, 15% to 20% seen once. The sequencing sample was made of blood. Receptors were obtained from a man aged 50 to 59 with Graves' hyperthyroidism.

This clonotype was detected many times. The chain combines TRBV7-9 with TRBJ2-3, with a possible D match to TRBD2 (5 bases). The CDR3 is 18 amino acids. Germline V gene data show CDR1 as SEHNR and CDR2 as FQNEAQ (reference sequence). V was pared by 5 bases and J by 0 bases, with 21 bases between. CDR3 in DNA: TGTGCCAGCAGCCGAGGAGGCGGAGGTACTTCTAGCACAGATACGCAGTATTTT. The encoded protein is CASSRGGGGTSSTDTQYF. Supplemented by reference TRBV7-9 and TRBJ2-3, the full variable domain reads DTGVSQNPRHKITKRGQNVTFRCDPISEHNRLYWYRQTLGQGPEFLTYFQNEAQLEKSRLLSDRFSAERPKGSFSTLEIQRTEQGDSAMYLCASSRGGGGTSSTDTQYFGPGTRLTVL.

This clonotype has ten or more counts. The gene calls are TRBV12-3 or TRBV12-4 and TRBJ2-3; D perhaps matches TRBD2 (6 bases). Deletions cut 1 base from V and 4 bases from J, with 12 bases between. The CDR3 has 15 amino acids. The CDR3 nucleotides are TGTGCCAGCAGTTTAGGGGAGGCATCTGCAGATACGCAGTATTTT. Translated: CASSLGEASADTQYF.

Many counts were recorded for this clonotype. The rearrangement joins TRBV6-1 to TRBJ2-3; 13 bases are a match to TRBD2. CDR1 and CDR2 from the germline V gene are MNHNS and SASEGT. The CDR3 covers 16 residues. Trimming cost V 5 bases and J 1 base; bases outside gene matches: 3. CDR3 amino acids: CASSWTSGSGTDTQYF. CDR3 DNA sequence: TGTGCCAGCAGTTGGACTAGCGGGAGTGGCACAGATACGCAGTATTTT.

This clonotype showed up many times. The chain employs TRBV7-2 and TRBJ1-1; maybe TRBD1 (5 bases). CDR1 is SGHTA, CDR2 FQGNSA, per germline. Trimming took 4 bases from V and 6 from J, leaving 15 bases between them. This CDR3 is built from 14 residues. The CDR3 nucleotides read TGTGCCAGCAGCTCCTGGGAGGGCAGGGCTGAAGCTTTCTTT. Its translation: CASSSWEGRAEAFF.

The rearrangement uses TRBV6-8 and TRBJ2-7; 9 bases agree with TRBD1. The CDR3 is 17 amino acids. V shed 7 bases and J 7 bases; nucleotides not matched to a gene: 20. Germline V gene data show CDR1 as MNHGY and CDR2 as SAAAGT. The CDR3 loop is CASIANPMGQGVPEQYF. CDR3 nucleotide sequence: TGTGCCAGCATCGCGAACCCGATGGGACAGGGAGTCCCGGAGCAGTACTTC.

This clonotype has only a few counts. This sequence joins TRBV2 and TRBJ2-3, with TRBD2 identical over 7 bases. Germline lookup yields CDR1 SNHLY and CDR2 FYNNEI. The J segment lost 5 bases and the V segment lost 5 bases, leaving 7 bases of the junction unmatched. This CDR3 contains 14 residues. The CDR3 DNA sequence: TGTGCCAGCAGTCAGGACCGCGGGGGAGATACGCAGTATTTT. Its protein is CASSQDRGGDTQYF.

In this sample, this clonotype turned up many times. The V and J genes are TRBV6-2 or TRBV6-3 and TRBJ1-2, with 7 positions matching TRBD1. This CDR3 contains 13 residues. The V gene end was trimmed by 6 bases and the J gene end by 8 bases; junction bases not matched to a gene: 9. Germline lookup yields CDR1 MNHEY and CDR2 SVGEGT. CDR3 in amino acids: CASSKSTGLGYTF. CDR3 DNA sequence: TGTGCCAGCAGCAAATCGACAGGGCTGGGCTACACCTTC.

Only a few counts were recorded for this clonotype. The chain combines TRBV7-9 with TRBJ2-1; 12 nucleotides agree with TRBD2. Germline V lookup: CDR1 SEHNR, CDR2 FQNEAQ (reference sequence). The V gene end was trimmed by 4 bases and the J gene end by 5 bases; junction bases not matched to a gene: 3. CDR3 size: 15 residues. This CDR3 is CASSWTSGNDNEQFF. CDR3 in DNA: TGTGCCAGCAGCTGGACTAGCGGGAACGACAATGAGCAGTTCTTC.

In its sample, this clonotype was seen a few times. The chain joins TRBV28 to TRBJ1-2; D uncertain. Germline V gene sequence: CDR1 MDHEN, CDR2 SYDVKM. The CDR3 covers 13 residues. The ends were cut back, 6 bases at V and 2 bases at J, with 10 bases in the middle. For the CDR3, the DNA is TGTGCCAGCAGACCCGCCCCAAACTATGGCTACACCTTC. Translating gives CASRPAPNYGYTF.

The V gene is TRBV20-1, the J gene TRBJ2-1; 9 bases match TRBD1. The CDR3 has 15 residues. Germline CDR1 DFQATT, CDR2 SNEGSKA (reference sequence). J lost 2 bases, V lost 5 bases, and 7 bases had no gene match. CDR3 residues: CSARTRDRAYNEQFF. The CDR3 DNA reads TGCAGTGCTCGGACCCGGGACAGGGCCTACAATGAGCAGTTCTTC.

This clonotype occurred a few times. The chain has TRBV5-5 and TRBJ2-5; a weak D match, TRBD1 (6 bases). This CDR3 contains 15 residues. Trimming stripped 1 base from V and 2 bases from J, with 12 bases between. The germline gives CDR1 SGHKS, CDR2 YYEKEE (reference sequence). The CDR3 coding sequence is TGTGCCAGCAGCTTGTTGTTGCAGGGGCAAGAGACCCAGTACTTC. This encodes CASSLLLQGQETQYF.

This chain uses TRBV20-1 with TRBJ1-2; D perhaps matches TRBD1 (6 bases). Germline CDR1 reads DFQATT; CDR2 reads SNEGSKA (reference sequence). The CDR3 is 11 amino acids. CDR3 protein: CRGPGADGYTF. The CDR3, as DNA: TGCAGGGGGCCGGGGGCAGATGGCTACACCTTC.

V gene TRBV24-1 combines with J gene TRBJ2-7; 13 bases fit TRBD2. J was trimmed by 4 bases and V by 4 bases; bases with no gene match: 3. Germline CDR1 and CDR2: KGHDR and SFDVKD. The CDR3 sequence is 15 residues long. The CDR3 is CATSEGTSGTYEQYF. In nucleotides, the CDR3 is TGTGCCACCAGTGAGGGGACTAGCGGGACTTACGAGCAGTACTTC.

This clonotype was found a few times. The chain combines TRBV12-3 or TRBV12-4 with TRBJ2-5, with D unresolved. This CDR3 has 12 residues. V lost 7 bases and J 5 bases, leaving 11 bases between the germline ends. The CDR3 nucleotides are TGTGCCAGCACCCAAGGGCAGGAGACCCAGTACTTC. This gives the protein CASTQGQETQYF.

This clonotype came up a few times. The gene calls are TRBV30 and TRBJ2-1; 10 nucleotides agree with TRBD2. The ends lost 7 bases at V and 3 bases at J; junction bases unmatched: 9. The CDR3 has 15 amino acids. Germline-derived CDR1 and CDR2 are GTSNPN and SVGIG (reference sequence). The CDR3 loop reads CASEPASGGYNEQFF. The CDR3 DNA sequence: TGTGCCTCCGAGCCGGCTAGCGGGGGCTACAATGAGCAGTTCTTC.

For the CDR3, the DNA is TGTGCCTGGAGGGGGGCGAGTTCATACAATGAGCAGTTCTTC. It codes for CAWRGASSYNEQFF. The chain is built from TRBV30 and TRBJ2-1; D possibly corresponds to TRBD1 (6 bases). CDR3 length equals 14 residues. Germline loops: CDR1 GTSNPN, CDR2 SVGIG (reference sequence). The V end lost 3 bases, the J end lost 4 bases, and 13 bases lay between the germline ends.

Many counts were recorded for this clonotype. The chain joins TRBV7-2 to TRBJ1-1; a possible D gene is TRBD1 (5 bases). CDR3 size: 14 residues. Trimming removed 2 bases from V and 4 bases from J, with 11 bases in between. Germline V CDR1 and CDR2: SGHTA, FQGNSA. The CDR3 region has the DNA TGTGCCAGCAGCTTAAACAGGAGGAGCACTGAAGCTTTCTTT. Translation gives CASSLNRRSTEAFF.

This clonotype was observed a few times. The chain is built from TRBV7-9 and TRBJ2-3, with a weak D call TRBD2 (6 bases). Deletions cut 1 base from V and 4 bases from J, with 9 bases between. Germline CDR1 SEHNR, CDR2 FQNEAQ (reference sequence). This CDR3 contains 14 residues. Here the CDR3 reads CASSLGREADTQYF. For the CDR3, the DNA is TGTGCCAGCAGCTTAGGCAGGGAGGCAGATACGCAGTATTTT.